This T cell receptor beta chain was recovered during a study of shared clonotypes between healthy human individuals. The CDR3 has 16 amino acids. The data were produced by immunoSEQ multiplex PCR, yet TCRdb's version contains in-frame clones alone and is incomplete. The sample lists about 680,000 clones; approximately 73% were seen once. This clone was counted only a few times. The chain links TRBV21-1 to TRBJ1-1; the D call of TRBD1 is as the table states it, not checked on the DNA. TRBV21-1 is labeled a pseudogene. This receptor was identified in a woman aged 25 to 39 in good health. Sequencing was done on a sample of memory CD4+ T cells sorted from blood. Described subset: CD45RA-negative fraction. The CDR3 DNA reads TGTGCCAGCAGCATTAACCTGAAACAGGGGTTTACTGAAGCTTTCTTT. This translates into CASSINLKQGFTEAFF.